The next 10 T cell receptor beta chains were all read from a single sample in a study of T cell responses to AZD1222 COVID-19 vaccine. Sequenced by immunoSEQ multiplex PCR; TCRdb stores in-frame clones only, minus some. Of some 74,000 clones listed, about 90% are singletons. The specimen comprised peripheral blood, sampled 28 days after the second AZD1222 dose. Receptors were obtained from an adult who received the AZD1222 COVID-19 vaccine.

There are a few counts of this clone. This chain links TRBV7-6 with TRBJ1-2; unclear D gene. CDR3 length equals 15 residues. The V gene lost 3 bases and the J gene lost 6 bases, with 17 bases spanning the gap. Germline V lookup: CDR1 SGHVS, CDR2 FNYEAQ. CDR3 bases: TGTGCCAGCAGCTTTATGGGTCCCTTCTCCGATGGCTACACCTTC. As protein: CASSFMGPFSDGYTF.

The V and J genes are TRBV19 and TRBJ2-3; 8 bases are a match to TRBD1. CDR3 size: 16 residues. CDR1 and CDR2 from the germline V gene are LNHDA and SQIVND (reference sequence). J gave up 6 bases and V 6 bases, and 14 bases lay outside the gene matches. The CDR3 nucleotides read TGTGCCAGTAGATCAAGGCGGACAGGGATCGTGGATACGCAGTATTTT. It yields the protein CASRSRRTGIVDTQYF.

The CDR3 DNA sequence: TGTGCCAGCAGTTATGGCTATGGCTACACCTTC. Its protein product is CASSYGYGYTF. The chain links TRBV6-2 or TRBV6-3 to TRBJ1-2; no definite D call. The CDR3 is made up of 11 amino acids. The germline gives CDR1 MNHEY, CDR2 SVGEGT. V was pared by 3 bases and J by 4 bases, with 3 bases between.

This clone was detected only once. The chain has TRBV5-1 and TRBJ2-1; 8 bases match TRBD2. This CDR3 spans 15 amino acids. The germline CDR1 and CDR2 sequences are SGHRS and YFSETQ. With 1 base clipped from V and 4 bases from J, the junction kept 4 bases outside the gene matches. The DNA for the CDR3 is TGCGCCAGCAGCTTGACTAGCGGAAGATACAATGAGCAGTTCTTC. Translated, it gives CASSLTSGRYNEQFF.

The chain is built from TRBV6-6 and TRBJ2-2; D gene ambiguous. The CDR3 contains 13 residues. Germline lookup yields CDR1 MNHNY and CDR2 SVGAGI (reference sequence). The V and J ends lost 0 bases and 6 bases respectively, with 5 bases between them. CDR3 residues: CASSYSSAGELFF. CDR3 sequence (DNA): TGTGCCAGCAGTTACTCGTCCGCCGGGGAGCTGTTTTTT.

The V call is TRBV11-1, the J call TRBJ1-1; D is undetermined. Trimming stripped 6 bases from V and 11 bases from J, with 16 bases between. CDR1 is SGHAT and CDR2 is FQDESV in the germline V gene (reference sequence). The CDR3 contains 12 residues. CDR3 nucleotides: TGTGCCAGCAGTTTTGAATCAACGGGTGCTTTCTTT. Amino acids: CASSFESTGAFF.

The gene calls are TRBV30 and TRBJ1-4, with 7 bases matching TRBD1. V was pared by 3 bases and J by 8 bases, with 12 bases of the junction left unmatched. The CDR3 is 15 amino acids. Germline lookup yields CDR1 GTSNPN and CDR2 SVGIG (reference sequence). The CDR3 DNA sequence: TGTGCCTGGAGGGCGGGGGCCGGAGGGGGCGAAAAACTGTTTTTT. Residues: CAWRAGAGGGEKLFF.

This clone was detected once. This chain connects TRBV29-1 to TRBJ1-2, with D perhaps matching TRBD1 (6 bases). V lost 5 bases to trimming and J lost 8 bases, with 21 bases between them. The CDR3 sequence is 14 residues long. Germline CDR1 SQVTM, CDR2 ANQGSEA. The CDR3 is CSVSPFGGAKGYTF. The CDR3 nucleotides are TGCAGCGTTTCCCCTTTCGGGGGGGCGAAAGGCTACACCTTC.

CDR3 protein: CASRSTGTQYF. CDR3 coding DNA: TGCGCCAGCAGGTCGACGGGGACCCAGTACTTC. The chain links TRBV5-1 to TRBJ2-5; the D is unclear. The V gene's germline CDR1 is SGHRS and CDR2 YFSETQ. V dropped 5 bases and J dropped 7 bases, with 9 bases sitting between them. CDR3 length equals 11 residues. Complete variable domain (other parts from reference TRBV5-1 and TRBJ2-5): KAGVTQTPRYLIKTRGQQVTLSCSPISGHRSVSWYQQTPGQGLQFLFEYFSETQRNKGNFPGRFSGRQFSNSRSEMNVSTLELGDSALYLCASRSTGTQYFGPGTRLLVL.

V and J are TRBV7-2 and TRBJ1-1; D possibly corresponds to TRBD1 (6 bases). V was pared by 0 bases and J by 3 bases, with 11 bases between. The CDR3 spans 15 residues. Germline lookup yields CDR1 SGHTA and CDR2 FQGNSA. CDR3 amino acids: CASSLANRADTEAFF. In DNA form, the CDR3 reads TGTGCCAGCAGCTTAGCGAACAGGGCGGACACTGAAGCTTTCTTT.